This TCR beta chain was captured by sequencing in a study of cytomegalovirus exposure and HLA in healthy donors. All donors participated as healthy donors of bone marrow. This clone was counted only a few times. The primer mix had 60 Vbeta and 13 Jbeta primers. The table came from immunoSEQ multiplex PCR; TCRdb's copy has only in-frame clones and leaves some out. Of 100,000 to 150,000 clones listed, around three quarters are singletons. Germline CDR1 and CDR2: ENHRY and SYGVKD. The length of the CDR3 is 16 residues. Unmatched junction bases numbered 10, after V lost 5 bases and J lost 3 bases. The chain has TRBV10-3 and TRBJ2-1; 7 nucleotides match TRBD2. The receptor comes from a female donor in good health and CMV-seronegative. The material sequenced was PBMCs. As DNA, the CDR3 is TGTGCCATCAGTTTCGGGGGAGGGTCAGGCTACAATGAGCAGTTCTTC. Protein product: CAISFGGGSGYNEQFF.